The 2 T cell receptor beta chains below were found in one sample sequenced in a study of blood T cell repertoires in COVID-19. Libraries were prepared by immunoSEQ multiplex PCR; TCRdb keeps only in-frame clonotypes and omits some of them. The profile covers some 400,000 clones, with around 90% appearing a single time and around 3% taken by the ten largest. Sequenced: peripheral blood. The origin of the receptors is a human donor in a cohort sampled during active COVID-19.

V usage is TRBV28 and J usage is TRBJ2-5, with 14 bases that match TRBD2. J was trimmed by 6 bases and V by 2 bases; bases with no gene match: 8. The germline gives CDR1 MDHEN, CDR2 SYDVKM. The CDR3 consists of 17 residues. Written as DNA, the CDR3 is TGTGCCAGCAGTTTAAGACTAGCGGGAGGGCCAGGAAAGACCCAGTACTTC. Encoded protein: CASSLRLAGGPGKTQYF.

CDR3 region: CASSEGGNTEAFF. Written as DNA, the CDR3 is TGTGCCAGCAGTGAGGGAGGTAACACTGAAGCTTTCTTT. The rearrangement uses TRBV12-3 or TRBV12-4 and TRBJ1-1; D is unresolved. The CDR3 spans 13 residues. The V gene lost 5 bases and the J gene lost 2 bases, with 9 bases spanning the gap.